A single sample gave rise to the 14 T cell receptor beta chains below, sequenced in a study of blood T cell repertoires in COVID-19. Repertoires were generated with immunoSEQ multiplex PCR, while TCRdb's copy carries only in-frame clones and drops some. Here the sample spans around 240,000 clones, approximately 82% being singletons. The sample was peripheral blood. The receptors originated from a woman aged 80 or over with acute or convalescent COVID-19.

This clone appeared a single time. This rearrangement joins TRBV9 to TRBJ2-3, with a tentative D call TRBD1 (6 bases). Germline loops: CDR1 SGDLS, CDR2 YYNGEE. V was trimmed by 0 bases and J by 6 bases, leaving 20 bases between them. The CDR3 contains 17 residues. The CDR3 region is CASSVAPNTQGSDTQYF. The DNA of the CDR3 is TGTGCCAGCAGCGTAGCCCCCAACACCCAGGGGAGCGATACGCAGTATTTT.

A few counts support this clone. The genes are TRBV5-1 and TRBJ1-1, with D possibly matching TRBD1 (6 bases). The germline CDR1 and CDR2 sequences are SGHRS and YFSETQ. The CDR3 consists of 14 residues. V shed 3 bases and J shed 1 base, with 10 bases lying between them. CDR3 in amino acids: CASSSQTGNTEAFF. The CDR3 DNA reads as TGCGCCAGCAGCTCACAGACAGGGAACACTGAAGCTTTCTTT. The variable domain in full, with the rest retrieved from reference TRBV5-1 and TRBJ1-1, is KAGVTQTPRYLIKTRGQQVTLSCSPISGHRSVSWYQQTPGQGLQFLFEYFSETQRNKGNFPGRFSGRQFSNSRSEMNVSTLELGDSALYLCASSSQTGNTEAFFGQGTRLTVV.

This clone was seen a few times. The chain recombines TRBV5-4 with TRBJ2-7; the D gene is possibly TRBD2 (6 bases). V dropped 4 bases and J dropped 3 bases, with 17 bases sitting between them. This CDR3 has 15 residues. Germline V lookup: CDR1 SGHNT, CDR2 YYREEE (reference sequence). This chain's CDR3 is CASSLSGSTLYEQYF. The CDR3 DNA is TGTGCCAGCAGCCTTAGCGGTAGTACCCTCTACGAGCAGTACTTC.

This chain uses TRBV6-5 with TRBJ1-2; 7 nucleotides line up with TRBD1. The CDR3 sequence is 15 residues long. CDR1 is MNHEY, CDR2 SVGAGI, per germline. Trimming at V came to 6 bases and at J to 2 bases, leaving 9 bases not matched to a gene. CDR3: CASSRGGGSNYGYTF. CDR3 DNA sequence: TGTGCCAGCAGCCGAGGAGGGGGCTCGAACTATGGCTACACCTTC.

V and J are TRBV2 and TRBJ2-5, with 10 nucleotides matching TRBD1. V was pared by 6 bases and J by 4 bases, with 2 bases of the junction left unmatched. CDR1 is SNHLY, CDR2 FYNNEI, per germline. The CDR3 sequence is 13 residues long. Here the CDR3 reads CASRRDRGETQYF. In nucleotides, the CDR3 is TGTGCCAGCAGGCGGGACAGGGGAGAGACCCAGTACTTC.

J is TRBJ1-4 and V is TRBV28; D remains ambiguous. Germline assignment: CDR1 MDHEN and CDR2 SYDVKM. This CDR3 contains 17 residues. The V gene lost 3 bases and the J gene lost 0 bases, with 14 bases spanning the gap. This chain's CDR3 is CASSFARRYTTNEKLFF. CDR3 in DNA: TGTGCCAGCAGTTTCGCCCGGAGGTACACAACTAATGAAAAACTGTTTTTT.

The genes are TRBV7-2 and TRBJ2-1, with TRBD2 identical over 10 bases. There are 15 residues in the CDR3. After removal of 3 bases from V and 3 bases from J, the junction contained 2 bases not matched to a gene. The germline V gene has CDR1 SGHTA and CDR2 FQGNSA. In DNA form, the CDR3 reads TGTGCCAGCAGCTTTATAGCGGGAGGCTACAATGAGCAGTTCTTC. It translates to CASSFIAGGYNEQFF.

This clone was recorded a few times. V gene TRBV20-1 combines with J gene TRBJ2-7; D remains ambiguous. V gave up 2 bases and J gave up 7 bases, with 9 bases separating them. CDR1 and CDR2 (germline): DFQATT, SNEGSKA (reference sequence). The CDR3 loop spans 11 amino acids. CDR3 nucleotides: TGCAGTGCTAGATTCGTCAGGGAGCAGTACTTC. Its translation: CSARFVREQYF.

V is TRBV11-2 and J is TRBJ2-7; 7 positions agree with TRBD1. The V gene end was trimmed by 5 bases and the J gene end by 0 bases; junction bases not matched to a gene: 4. Germline values: CDR1 SGHAT, CDR2 FQNNGV. This CDR3 spans 14 amino acids. The CDR3 DNA follows: TGTGCCAGCAGCCCGGGACAGAGCTCCTACGAGCAGTACTTC. Its translation: CASSPGQSSYEQYF.

V usage is TRBV7-2 and J usage is TRBJ1-2; weak D call: TRBD1 (6 bases). CDR3 length: 16 residues. CDR1 and CDR2 (germline): SGHTA, FQGNSA. Trimming took off 5 bases at V and 4 bases at J, with 20 bases between the two ends. CDR3 in DNA: TGTGCCAGCAGCCTAGAGCTGAGTACAGGGCGCTATGGCTACACCTTC. Translation: CASSLELSTGRYGYTF.

V usage is TRBV5-4 and J usage is TRBJ2-5; 13 bases align to TRBD2. The germline CDR1 and CDR2 sequences are SGHNT and YYREEE (reference sequence). The ends lost 4 bases at V and 1 base at J; junction bases unmatched: 4. The CDR3 has 16 amino acids. This CDR3 reads CASSPLAGGPQETQYF. The DNA of the CDR3 is TGTGCCAGCAGCCCACTAGCGGGGGGGCCCCAAGAGACCCAGTACTTC.

The V gene is TRBV28, the J gene TRBJ1-1; 10 bases agree with TRBD1. Unmatched junction bases numbered 4, after V lost 3 bases and J lost 3 bases. The CDR3 contains 15 residues. In germline, CDR1 is MDHEN, CDR2 SYDVKM. The CDR3 here is CASSFGGTGDTEAFF. CDR3 DNA: TGTGCCAGCAGTTTCGGGGGGACAGGGGACACTGAAGCTTTCTTT.

With regard to this clone: A clone one base away is much larger, so this may be a read error. The J gene is TRBJ1-5, the V gene TRBV28; no clear D gene. This CDR3 is built from 12 residues. Trimming shortened V by 2 bases and J by 4 bases, and 3 bases separated the two germline ends. CDR1 and CDR2 (germline): MDHEN, SYDVKM. The CDR3 region has the DNA TGTGCCAGCAGTTTACTGAATCAGCCCCAGCATTTT. Its protein product is CASSLLNQPQHF.

The chain joins TRBV18 to TRBJ1-2; TRBD1 matches at 9 bases. The CDR3 has 17 amino acids. Germline-derived CDR1 and CDR2 are KGHSH and LQKENI. Trimming took 3 bases from V and 10 from J; bases not matched to a gene: 18. The CDR3 here is CASSPSTRGQGHSDYTF. The DNA for the CDR3 is TGTGCCAGCTCACCTAGCACAAGGGGACAGGGACATTCTGACTACACCTTC.